What follows describes a single T cell receptor beta chain. This clone was observed a handful of times. What this receptor recognizes is not known. One base away there is no much larger clone; base qualities are not given. The germline V gene specifies SNHLY as CDR1 and FYNNEI as CDR2. V lost 6 bases and J lost 7 bases; the stretch between them is 16 bases long. The CDR3 starts with the cysteine, ends with the phenylalanine, and has 14 residues. The DNA shown is the 42-base CDR3, in frame from base 1. The data were taken from a study of early stage breast cancer tumors (dated by TCRdb to the late 2010s). Notes on the research overall: Of the roughly 15 invasive breast tumors, 12 to 13 were found to be estrogen receptor-positive, progesterone receptor-positive and HER2-negative. About 70% of the 12 ER+/PR+/HER2- tumors were invasive ductal carcinomas, while the other four were invasive lobular carcinomas. A read coverage of roughly 10-fold per sample was achieved on average. A total of 2.7 million or so templates, representing some 1,000,000 unique clonotypes, were detected across all samples.

About 20-50 mg of tumor tissue was diced, and more than 3 ug of DNA was typically obtained. The study profiled bulk TCR beta-chain repertoires in matched peripheral blood, tumor and adjacent normal breast tissue taken from roughly 17 patients with early-stage breast cancer. After resection, tumor tissue identified by eye was cut out and put into prechilled RNAlater. A TissueLyser II was used to homogenize diced tumor tissue (about 20-55 mg) in RLTplus buffer containing beta-mercaptoethanol and antifoaming agent. Genomic DNA was extracted with the Qiagen AllPrep DNA/RNA Mini kit. Findings and caveats that apply to the study as a whole: The small cohort size prevented analysis by tumor subtype. Enriched TCRB sequences shared across patients were mostly commonly generated sequences, unlikely to play an important role in the tumor microenvironment. Greater similarity was observed between blood and normal breast repertoires than between blood and tumor repertoires, and tumor was distinguished from normal in most of the 16 patients when each tissue was compared with blood. Tumors showed roughly 2.7-fold higher T cell density and higher clonality than adjacent normal breast tissue. Sequencing bulk genomic DNA from unsorted cells could not capture chain pairing or functional markers like CD4, CD8 and FOXP3.

Each sample was amplified as two independent genomic DNA replicates: about 0.54 ug for blood and around 1.5 ug for tumor or normal breast. Following the manufacturer's instructions, the ImmunoSeq Intro kit was used to carry out TCRB sequencing on genomic DNA. The multiplex PCR ran for 25 to 35 cycles using proprietary primers and spike-in control sequences for absolute quantification. Single-end 150-bp reads were used to sequence an 87-bp fragment spanning the CDR3 and the flanking V and J genes. Each lane of an Illumina MiSeq using version 3.0 chemistry carried seven multiplexed samples, with two replicates per sample. The original methods were these. Raw data were processed with the vendor's proprietary pipeline, and both replicates were merged into a single result per sample. A clonotype was defined as productive rearrangements that share the same V-gene family, CDR3 amino acid sequence and J-gene segment. Clonality was calculated as 1 minus the normalized Shannon entropy (Pielou evenness) of TCRB abundances. T cell density was estimated as total templates divided by the number of input cells, with the number of input cells inferred from the DNA input amount. Recon, run with its default parameters, was used to estimate overall repertoire diversity and clonality. Tumor-enriched clonotypes were defined as having over 0.1% abundance in tumor and at least 32-fold higher abundance than in normal breast. This is the immuneACCESS table as TCRdb keeps it, with only in-frame sequences that have V and J called. A part of the clones is gone; compared with another copy, unresolved V genes explain less than half, and the rest is unexplained. Clone size and the V and J calls come from that table; the DNA yielded D and trimming. Here the sample has approximately 30,000 clones; around 50% occur a single time. The ten largest clones take up 8.5% of the sample.

This TCR came from a person between 50 and 60 years old with breast cancer. The V gene is TRBV2 and the J gene is TRBJ1-3; possibly the D gene is TRBD1, per 5 matching bases. The sequenced sample was breast tumor tissue. The nucleotide sequence is TGTGCCAGCAGCATGGCCGAACGGGGGAACACCATATATTTT. It encodes CASSMAERGNTIYF.